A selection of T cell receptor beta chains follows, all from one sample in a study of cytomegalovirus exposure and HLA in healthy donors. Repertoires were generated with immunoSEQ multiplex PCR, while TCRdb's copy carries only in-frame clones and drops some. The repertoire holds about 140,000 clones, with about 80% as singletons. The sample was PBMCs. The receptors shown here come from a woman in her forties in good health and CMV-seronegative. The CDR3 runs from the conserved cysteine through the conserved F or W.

CASSLDRETDEQYF | TRBV19
CASSLVASGQETQYF | TRBV5-1
CASSATGSDLYGYTF | TRBV6-4
CASSSLGQGAYGYTF | TRBV5-5
CASSIPGSGNYEQYF | TRBV19
CASSRGGLAAPLAKNIQYF | TRBV27
CASSLGLDRGNTIYF | TRBV5-1
CAISERGLVVDTQYF | TRBV10-3
CASSPSYEQYF | TRBV13
CASSESGGLTMNTEAFF | TRBV25-1
CASSPPGGTGNAPRF | TRBV28
CASSTTGETGYTF | TRBV19
CASSSTVTHTDTQYF | TRBV7-3
CASSLSGQGLGLYTDTQYF | TRBV28
CASSSPYRTEAFF | TRBV7-9
CASSQSGGKGPQETQYF | TRBV23-1
CASSIPNRGRLWDYGYTF | TRBV19
CASSTRYPQGGVYNEQFF | TRBV13
CASSFSTNQPQHF | TRBV7-2
CASSLGRVRLGQETQYF | TRBV28
CASSLLSGLAGSYEQYF | TRBV7-8
CASSQGLGHGYTF | TRBV4-2
CASSYSARSAYGYTF | TRBV6-5
CASSLRDRVSGNTIYF | TRBV28
CASSRDSQNSPLHF | TRBV5-1
CASSKKSPWQGNYEQYF | TRBV7-3
CASSLQGLYERYF | TRBV28
CSVGGGGGNSGEQYF | TRBV29-1
CASSHGRNNEQFF | TRBV13
CASSSWIAGVNEQFF | TRBV11-2
CASNRESYGYTF | TRBV28
CASTWWRAEGYTF | TRBV2
CASGLVRLAGPPGDNEQFF | TRBV12-5
CASSLQNTEAFF | TRBV7-9
CASSQTGTGLDGYGYTF | TRBV4-3